The rows below give T cell receptor beta chains drawn from one sample of a study of metastatic and nonmetastatic thyroid tumors. With MiXCR, TCRdb reprocessed the PCR reads. The sample yields approximately 32,000 clones, 14% to 15% seen once. The specimen was blood. These receptors were obtained from a male donor with papillary thyroid cancer or a benign thyroid nodule (not recorded which). Some clones in this sample may be carry-over from other donors' samples. Each CDR3 is given with its conserved first and last residue. A D gene is named only where the DNA matches it firmly. Clone sizes are given selectively: once, few, many, or a class where the clone is expanded.

V gene: TRBV19; J gene: TRBJ2-5; D gene: TRBD1; clone size: .; CDR3 length: 14; CDR3 DNA: TGTGCCCGTGGTATAAACAGGGGTGCTGAGACCCAGTACTTC; CDR3 protein: CARGINRGAETQYF
V gene: TRBV7-8; J gene: TRBJ1-5; D gene: .; clone size: .; CDR3 length: 15; CDR3 DNA: TGTGCCAGCAGCTTAGACAGGGCGGGGGATAAGCCCAAGCATTTT; CDR3 protein: CASSLDRAGDKPKHF
V gene: TRBV18; J gene: TRBJ2-1; D gene: TRBD2; clone size: many; CDR3 length: 19; CDR3 DNA: TGTGCCAGCTCACCCGGGACTAGCGGGAGGTCCCCGCGTAGGGATGAGCAGTTCTTC; CDR3 protein: CASSPGTSGRSPRRDEQFF
V gene: TRBV6-2/TRBV6-3; J gene: TRBJ2-7; D gene: .; clone size: many; CDR3 length: 12; CDR3 DNA: TGTGCCAGCGAAGGTAACTCCTACGAGCAGTACTTC; CDR3 protein: CASEGNSYEQYF
V gene: TRBV5-1; J gene: TRBJ2-1; D gene: TRBD1; clone size: many; CDR3 length: 15; CDR3 DNA: TGCGCCAGCAGCTTACGGACAGGGGAGGGCAATGAGCAGTTCTTC; CDR3 protein: CASSLRTGEGNEQFF
V gene: TRBV5-1; J gene: TRBJ1-1; D gene: .; clone size: many; CDR3 length: 15; CDR3 DNA: TGCGCCAGCAGCTTTAATGGGGAAGGGAACACTGAAGCTTTCTTT; CDR3 protein: CASSFNGEGNTEAFF
V gene: TRBV11-1; J gene: TRBJ2-3; D gene: .; clone size: many; CDR3 length: 13; CDR3 DNA: TGTGCCAGCAGCTTTCAGCTTACAGATACGCAGTATTTT; CDR3 protein: CASSFQLTDTQYF
V gene: TRBV12-3/TRBV12-4; J gene: TRBJ2-7; D gene: TRBD1; clone size: many; CDR3 length: 11; CDR3 DNA: TGTGCCAGCAAGGGACAGATTGAGCAGTACTTC; CDR3 protein: CASKGQIEQYF
V gene: TRBV5-1; J gene: TRBJ2-3; D gene: .; clone size: .; CDR3 length: 16; CDR3 DNA: TGCGCCAGCAGCCCCTGTCGGCGTGAGGAAAGAGATACGCAGTATTTT; CDR3 protein: CASSPCRREERDTQYF
V gene: TRBV20-1; J gene: TRBJ1-1; D gene: .; clone size: many; CDR3 length: 13; CDR3 DNA: TGCAGTGCTACAACCGACAGAGACACTGAAGCTTTCTTT; CDR3 protein: CSATTDRDTEAFF
V gene: TRBV9; J gene: TRBJ2-2; D gene: .; clone size: many; CDR3 length: 11; CDR3 DNA: TGTGCCAGCAGCGCCACCGGGGAGCTGTTTTTT; CDR3 protein: CASSATGELFF
V gene: TRBV4-2; J gene: TRBJ2-1; D gene: TRBD2; clone size: many; CDR3 length: 15; CDR3 DNA: TGTGCCAGCAGCAAGACTAGCGGGGCATACAATGAGCAGTTCTTC; CDR3 protein: CASSKTSGAYNEQFF
V gene: TRBV12-3/TRBV12-4; J gene: TRBJ1-1; D gene: .; clone size: many; CDR3 length: 12; CDR3 DNA: TGTGCCAGCAGGGTTAACTTCTTTGAAGCTTTCTTT; CDR3 protein: CASRVNFFEAFF
V gene: TRBV2; J gene: TRBJ2-7; D gene: .; clone size: medium-sized; CDR3 length: 12; CDR3 DNA: TGTGCCAGCGCAGGGACAAGCTACGAGCAGTACTTC; CDR3 protein: CASAGTSYEQYF
V gene: TRBV6-1; J gene: TRBJ2-1; D gene: .; clone size: many; CDR3 length: 13; CDR3 DNA: TGTGCCAGCAGCCTGCGGTCGGACAATGAGCAGTTCTTC; CDR3 protein: CASSLRSDNEQFF
V gene: TRBV6-1; J gene: TRBJ2-1; D gene: TRBD1; clone size: .; CDR3 length: 14; CDR3 DNA: TGTGCCAGCAGTCTCGGACAGGGGCGGCATGAGCAGTTCTTC; CDR3 protein: CASSLGQGRHEQFF
V gene: TRBV2; J gene: TRBJ2-3; D gene: TRBD1; clone size: many; CDR3 length: 14; CDR3 DNA: TGTGCCAGCAGTAGACAGGGCGGCACAGATACGCAGTATTTT; CDR3 protein: CASSRQGGTDTQYF
V gene: TRBV5-1; J gene: TRBJ1-2; D gene: .; clone size: .; CDR3 length: 15; CDR3 DNA: TGCGCCAGCAGCTTGGGGCATCAACCGGGGGCTGGCTACACCTTC; CDR3 protein: CASSLGHQPGAGYTF
V gene: TRBV19; J gene: TRBJ2-3; D gene: TRBD1; clone size: many; CDR3 length: 14; CDR3 DNA: TGTGCCAGTAGAAGGACAGGTTCGACAGATACGCAGTATTTT; CDR3 protein: CASRRTGSTDTQYF
V gene: TRBV27; J gene: TRBJ1-1; D gene: .; clone size: many; CDR3 length: 15; CDR3 DNA: TGTGCCAGCAGTTTATCGGGGGGCCTGAACACTGAAGCTTTCTTT; CDR3 protein: CASSLSGGLNTEAFF
V gene: TRBV4-2; J gene: TRBJ1-2; D gene: .; clone size: many; CDR3 length: 12; CDR3 DNA: TGTGCCAGCGTGGGGGAGGACTATGGCTACACCTTC; CDR3 protein: CASVGEDYGYTF
V gene: TRBV18; J gene: TRBJ1-2; D gene: .; clone size: many; CDR3 length: 15; CDR3 DNA: TGTGCCAGCTCGCTGGAATGGACGCCTAACTATGGCTACACCTTC; CDR3 protein: CASSLEWTPNYGYTF
V gene: TRBV6-1; J gene: TRBJ1-2; D gene: .; clone size: few; CDR3 length: 15; CDR3 DNA: TGTGCCAGCAGTACCGGACACCGAGCTAACTATGGCTACACCTTC; CDR3 protein: CASSTGHRANYGYTF
V gene: TRBV7-2; J gene: TRBJ1-1; D gene: .; clone size: many; CDR3 length: 14; CDR3 DNA: TGTGCCAGCAGCTTATGGGGATTGAACACTGAAGCTTTCTTT; CDR3 protein: CASSLWGLNTEAFF
V gene: TRBV2; J gene: TRBJ2-4; D gene: .; clone size: many; CDR3 length: 12; CDR3 DNA: TGTGCCAGCAGTGAGGTCAGGGACATTCAGTACTTC; CDR3 protein: CASSEVRDIQYF
V gene: TRBV5-1; J gene: TRBJ2-6; D gene: TRBD2; clone size: .; CDR3 length: 20; CDR3 DNA: TGCGCCAGCAGCTTGGAACCTGGACTAGCGGGTACCTCTGGGGCCAACGTCCTGACTTTC; CDR3 protein: CASSLEPGLAGTSGANVLTF
V gene: TRBV27; J gene: TRBJ2-3; D gene: TRBD2; clone size: .; CDR3 length: 18; CDR3 DNA: TGTGCCAGCCCCGCGGTATCCGAGACTAGCGAGAGCACAGATACGCAGTATTTT; CDR3 protein: CASPAVSETSESTDTQYF
V gene: TRBV12-3/TRBV12-4; J gene: TRBJ2-1; D gene: TRBD1; clone size: many; CDR3 length: 13; CDR3 DNA: TGTGCCAGCAGGGGACAGGGGGGCAATGAGCAGTTCTTC; CDR3 protein: CASRGQGGNEQFF
V gene: TRBV12-3/TRBV12-4; J gene: TRBJ1-5; D gene: .; clone size: many; CDR3 length: 15; CDR3 DNA: TGTGCCAGCAGTTTAAGCGGGGACATCAATCAGCCCCAGCATTTT; CDR3 protein: CASSLSGDINQPQHF
V gene: TRBV20-1; J gene: TRBJ1-1; D gene: .; clone size: many; CDR3 length: 13; CDR3 DNA: TGCAGTGCTAGAGGATCGGGGGGTGGAGAAGCTTTCTTT; CDR3 protein: CSARGSGGGEAFF
V gene: TRBV27; J gene: TRBJ1-2; D gene: .; clone size: many; CDR3 length: 13; CDR3 DNA: TGTGCCAGCAGTTTGAAGGGGTTCTATGGCTACACCTTC; CDR3 protein: CASSLKGFYGYTF
V gene: TRBV19; J gene: TRBJ2-2; D gene: .; clone size: .; CDR3 length: 16; CDR3 DNA: TGTGCCAATAGACAACCCAGGTCCGGGAGCGCCGGGGAGCTGTTTTTT; CDR3 protein: CANRQPRSGSAGELFF
V gene: TRBV19; J gene: TRBJ1-1; D gene: .; clone size: many; CDR3 length: 12; CDR3 DNA: TGTGCCTCCTGGGACGGGGACACTGAAGCTTTCTTT; CDR3 protein: CASWDGDTEAFF
V gene: TRBV6-6; J gene: TRBJ1-6; D gene: .; clone size: many; CDR3 length: 20; CDR3 DNA: TGTGCCACGCCCTCGGGGGATGGCTTAAAGAGGTCAAAATATAATTCACCCCTCCACTTT; CDR3 protein: CATPSGDGLKRSKYNSPLHF
V gene: TRBV4-1; J gene: TRBJ1-2; D gene: .; clone size: many; CDR3 length: 13; CDR3 DNA: TGCGCCAGCAGCCAATTAGCTGGGAGAGGCTACACCTTC; CDR3 protein: CASSQLAGRGYTF
V gene: TRBV7-9; J gene: TRBJ2-5; D gene: .; clone size: many; CDR3 length: 14; CDR3 DNA: TGTGCCAGCAGCTCCAGGACCAACCAAGAGACCCAGTACTTC; CDR3 protein: CASSSRTNQETQYF
V gene: TRBV6-2/TRBV6-3; J gene: TRBJ2-7; D gene: .; clone size: many; CDR3 length: 13; CDR3 DNA: TGTGCCAGCAGCGAGGGGACGATGATAGAGCAGTACTTC; CDR3 protein: CASSEGTMIEQYF
V gene: TRBV5-1; J gene: TRBJ2-5; D gene: .; clone size: many; CDR3 length: 12; CDR3 DNA: TGCGCCAGCAGCTCTACTAGGGAGACCCAGTACTTC; CDR3 protein: CASSSTRETQYF
V gene: TRBV6-1; J gene: TRBJ1-6; D gene: TRBD1; clone size: many; CDR3 length: 16; CDR3 DNA: TGTGCCAGCAGCCCCCGCGACAGGGGAGTAAATTCACCCCTCCACTTT; CDR3 protein: CASSPRDRGVNSPLHF
V gene: TRBV20-1; J gene: TRBJ2-7; D gene: TRBD1; clone size: .; CDR3 length: 14; CDR3 DNA: TGCAGTGCACAGGGGGTGACTCGCTCCTACGAGCAGTACTTC; CDR3 protein: CSAQGVTRSYEQYF
V gene: TRBV11-2; J gene: TRBJ2-3; D gene: TRBD2; clone size: .; CDR3 length: 15; CDR3 DNA: TGTGCCAGCAGCTCTGGACTAGCGGTGACAGATACGCAGTATTTT; CDR3 protein: CASSSGLAVTDTQYF
V gene: TRBV28; J gene: TRBJ2-7; D gene: TRBD1; clone size: many; CDR3 length: 15; CDR3 DNA: TGTGCCAGCAGTTTAGACACAGGGGTAGCCTACGAGCAGTACTTC; CDR3 protein: CASSLDTGVAYEQYF
V gene: TRBV5-1; J gene: TRBJ2-5; D gene: TRBD2; clone size: many; CDR3 length: 16; CDR3 DNA: TGCGCCAGCAGCTTACGGCTAGCGGGAGGGGCGGAGACCCAGTACTTC; CDR3 protein: CASSLRLAGGAETQYF
V gene: TRBV7-2; J gene: TRBJ1-1; D gene: .; clone size: many; CDR3 length: 13; CDR3 DNA: TGTGCCAGCAGCTTGTCAAGGAACGCTGAAGCTTTCTTT; CDR3 protein: CASSLSRNAEAFF
V gene: TRBV19; J gene: TRBJ2-2; D gene: .; clone size: many; CDR3 length: 12; CDR3 DNA: TGTGCCAGTAGTTGGTTAACCGGGGAGCTGTTTTTT; CDR3 protein: CASSWLTGELFF
V gene: TRBV9; J gene: TRBJ2-6; D gene: .; clone size: .; CDR3 length: 18; CDR3 DNA: TGTGCCAGCAGCGCCCGCCGCCCCCAGACCCCTGGGGCCAACGTCCTGACTTTC; CDR3 protein: CASSARRPQTPGANVLTF
V gene: TRBV20-1; J gene: TRBJ2-4; D gene: .; clone size: many; CDR3 length: 13; CDR3 DNA: TGTAGTGCCCCGGGGCTAGCCAAAAACATTCAGTACTTC; CDR3 protein: CSAPGLAKNIQYF
V gene: TRBV19; J gene: TRBJ2-5; D gene: .; clone size: many; CDR3 length: 13; CDR3 DNA: TGTGCCAGTAGTGAAGGACCGCCGGAGACCCAGTACTTC; CDR3 protein: CASSEGPPETQYF
V gene: TRBV7-2; J gene: TRBJ2-2; D gene: .; clone size: many; CDR3 length: 15; CDR3 DNA: TGTGCCAGCAGCTTAGAGGGGGAGGGATTCCGGGAGCTGTTTTTT; CDR3 protein: CASSLEGEGFRELFF
V gene: TRBV9; J gene: TRBJ2-1; D gene: .; clone size: many; CDR3 length: 14; CDR3 DNA: TGTGCCAGCAGCCCTCGGCTAGCGAGGGATGAGCAGTTCTTC; CDR3 protein: CASSPRLARDEQFF
V gene: TRBV7-2; J gene: TRBJ2-1; D gene: .; clone size: many; CDR3 length: 12; CDR3 DNA: TGTGCCAGCAGCTTACCTCCGGGATCGGAGTTCTTC; CDR3 protein: CASSLPPGSEFF
V gene: TRBV12-3/TRBV12-4; J gene: TRBJ1-6; D gene: TRBD1; clone size: medium-sized; CDR3 length: 15; CDR3 DNA: TGTGCCAGCAGCCCGACAGGGCTACGAAATTCACCCCTCCACTTT; CDR3 protein: CASSPTGLRNSPLHF
V gene: TRBV7-8; J gene: TRBJ1-5; D gene: .; clone size: .; CDR3 length: 14; CDR3 DNA: TGTGCCGGCAGCTCGGGAGGAGGCGGACAGCCCCAGCATTTT; CDR3 protein: CAGSSGGGGQPQHF
V gene: TRBV5-1; J gene: TRBJ1-1; D gene: .; clone size: once; CDR3 length: 15; CDR3 DNA: TGCGCCAGCAGCTTTGGTGAAGCTCGGAACACTGAAGCTTTCTTT; CDR3 protein: CASSFGEARNTEAFF
V gene: TRBV5-1; J gene: TRBJ2-1; D gene: .; clone size: many; CDR3 length: 15; CDR3 DNA: TGCGCCAGCAGGAAAGGTCTCAGCTCCTACAATGAGCAGTTCTTC; CDR3 protein: CASRKGLSSYNEQFF
V gene: TRBV18; J gene: TRBJ2-5; D gene: .; clone size: many; CDR3 length: 13; CDR3 DNA: TGTGCCAGCTCACCGCGGGACGGGGGGCCCCAGTACTTC; CDR3 protein: CASSPRDGGPQYF
V gene: TRBV6-1; J gene: TRBJ2-4; D gene: .; clone size: many; CDR3 length: 16; CDR3 DNA: TGTGCCAGCAGTACGGCTAGCGAACTAGCCAAAAACATTCAGTACTTC; CDR3 protein: CASSTASELAKNIQYF
V gene: TRBV2; J gene: TRBJ1-4; D gene: TRBD1; clone size: many; CDR3 length: 16; CDR3 DNA: TGTGCCAGCAGTGCGGGACAGGGGGCTGGTAATGAAAAACTGTTTTTT; CDR3 protein: CASSAGQGAGNEKLFF